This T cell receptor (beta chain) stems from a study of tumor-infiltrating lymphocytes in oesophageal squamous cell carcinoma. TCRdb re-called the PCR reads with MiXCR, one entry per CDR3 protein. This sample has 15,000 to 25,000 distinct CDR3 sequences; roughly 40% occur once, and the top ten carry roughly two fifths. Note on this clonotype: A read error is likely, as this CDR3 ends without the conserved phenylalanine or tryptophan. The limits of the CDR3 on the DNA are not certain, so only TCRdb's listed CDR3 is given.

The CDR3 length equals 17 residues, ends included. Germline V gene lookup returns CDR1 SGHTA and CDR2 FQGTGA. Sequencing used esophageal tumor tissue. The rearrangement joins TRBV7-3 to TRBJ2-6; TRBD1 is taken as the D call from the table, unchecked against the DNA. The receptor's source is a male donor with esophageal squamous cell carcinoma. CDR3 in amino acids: CASSPLNLGVHEQYFGA.